The 14 T cell receptor beta chains below come from one sample, sequenced in a study of T cells in Graves' hyperthyroidism and ophthalmopathy. The TCR beta CDR3 regions underwent amplification using RNA transcripts as the source. The HTBI primer set served for first-round RT-PCR of the TCR CDR3. TCRdb independently ran MiXCR on the multiplex PCR reads; one entry per CDR3 protein. This table has roughly 700,000 distinct CDR3 sequences, 30% to 40% appearing once. Sequencing was carried out using blood. These receptors came from a middle-aged woman with Graves' hyperthyroidism.

On this clonotype: One junction end disagrees with the germline gene, perhaps due to a read error. The J gene is TRBJ1-2, the V gene TRBV14; D remains unclear. CDR3 length equals 10 residues. Germline V gives CDR1 SGHDN, CDR2 FVKESK. This chain's CDR3 is CASSQARSSF. The CDR3 bases are TGTGCCAGCAGCCAAGCGAGATCTTCTTTC.

As to this clonotype: A junction end diverges from the germline sequence, so it may reflect a read error. The chain links TRBV5-8 to TRBJ1-2; 8 bases agree with TRBD1. CDR3 length: 17 amino acids. Germline V gene data show CDR1 as SGHTS and CDR2 as YDEGEE. DNA for the CDR3: TGCGCCAGCAGCCAAGACGCAGGGGGCATGGCTAATTATGGCTACACCTTC. This codes for CASSQDAGGMANYGYTF.

The chain is built from TRBV7-8 and TRBJ2-7; D call uncertain. Trimming pared 7 bases from V and 2 bases from J, leaving 15 bases between. CDR3 size: 14 residues. Germline assignment: CDR1 SGHVS and CDR2 FQNEAQ. CDR3 protein: CASIGSDHTYEQYF. CDR3 in DNA: TGTGCCAGCATAGGGTCAGACCATACCTACGAGCAGTACTTC. The full variable domain, its missing parts supplied by reference TRBV7-8 and TRBJ2-7, is GAGVSQSPRYKVAKRGQDVALRCDPISGHVSLFWYQQALGQGPEFLTYFQNEAQLDKSGLPSDRFFAERPEGSVSTLKIQRTQQEDSAVYLCASIGSDHTYEQYFGPGTRLTVT.

This clonotype came up many times. The V and J genes are TRBV7-9 and TRBJ1-1; 7 positions agree with TRBD1. Germline CDR1 is SEHNR and CDR2 is FQNEAQ (reference sequence). The J segment lost 4 bases and the V segment lost 4 bases, leaving 6 bases of the junction unmatched. The CDR3 covers 14 residues. The CDR3 region has the DNA TGTGCCAGCAGCTCCGACAGGGACACCACTGAAGCTTTCTTT. Translating it yields CASSSDRDTTEAFF. Together with reference TRBV7-9 and TRBJ1-1, the CDR3 gives the full variable domain: DTGVSQNPRHKITKRGQNVTFRCDPISEHNRLYWYRQTLGQGPEFLTYFQNEAQLEKSRLLSDRFSAERPKGSFSTLEIQRTEQGDSAMYLCASSSDRDTTEAFFGQGTRLTVV.

This clonotype was detected many times. CDR3 loop: CSARADRDGTEAFF. The CDR3, as DNA: TGCAGTGCTAGAGCCGACAGGGATGGCACTGAAGCTTTCTTT. The rearrangement uses TRBV20-1 and TRBJ1-1; 7 nucleotides agree with TRBD1. Germline V gene data show CDR1 as DFQATT and CDR2 as SNEGSKA (reference sequence). This CDR3 region has 14 residues. The V segment lost 1 base and the J segment 4 bases; nucleotides outside the gene matches: 6.

The chain recombines TRBV2 with TRBJ1-2, with 8 bases matching TRBD1. Germline V gene data show CDR1 as SNHLY and CDR2 as FYNNEI. The V gene end was trimmed by 8 bases and the J gene end by 2 bases; junction bases not matched to a gene: 7. The CDR3 is made up of 14 amino acids. The CDR3 is CASATGDENYGYTF. The DNA for the CDR3 is TGTGCCAGCGCGACAGGGGACGAGAACTATGGCTACACCTTC.

The chain is built from TRBV5-1 and TRBJ2-7; 12 nucleotides match TRBD2. The CDR3 length is 16 residues. Trimming cost V 3 bases and J 3 bases; bases outside gene matches: 7. Germline CDR1 is SGHRS and CDR2 is YFSETQ. DNA of the CDR3: TGCGCCAGCAGCTCGTTCGGACTAGCGGGATTCTACGAGCAGTACTTC. Its translation is CASSSFGLAGFYEQYF.

This sequence joins TRBV20-1 and TRBJ2-5; 10 bases are shared with TRBD2. The CDR3 contains 14 residues. V shed 6 bases and J 5 bases; nucleotides not matched to a gene: 9. Looked up from germline, CDR1 is DFQATT and CDR2 is SNEGSKA (reference sequence). CDR3 nucleotide sequence: TGCAGTGCGAGAACAGCGGGGGGGGGGGAGACCCAGTACTTC. Translated, it gives CSARTAGGGETQYF.

This chain joins TRBV29-1 and TRBJ1-1; 7 positions match TRBD1. J was trimmed by 5 bases and V by 2 bases; bases with no gene match: 8. The germline CDR1 and CDR2 sequences are SQVTM and ANQGSEA. This CDR3 spans 14 amino acids. This CDR3 is CSVEHRGRATEAFF. The CDR3 DNA is TGCAGCGTTGAACACAGGGGTAGAGCAACTGAAGCTTTCTTT.

This clonotype came up many times. The chain combines TRBV19 with TRBJ1-1; TRBD1 is a possible D gene (5 bases). The germline V gene has CDR1 LNHDA and CDR2 SQIVND (reference sequence). CDR3 length: 14 residues. V shed 6 bases and J shed 0 bases, with 11 bases lying between them. CDR3 sequence reads: CASSAGFVNTEAFF. The CDR3 coding sequence is TGTGCCAGTAGCGCAGGGTTCGTGAACACTGAAGCTTTCTTT.

In its sample, this clonotype was seen many times. This chain joins TRBV29-1 and TRBJ1-2, with D uncertain. This CDR3 region has 13 residues. The germline CDR1 and CDR2 sequences are SQVTM and ANQGSEA. Trimming removed 7 bases at V and 6 bases at J, with 18 bases between. The CDR3: CSAYREAWDGYTF. CDR3 in DNA: TGCAGCGCGTACAGAGAGGCCTGGGATGGCTACACCTTC.

This clonotype was counted at least ten times. This chain joins TRBV9 and TRBJ2-7, with D perhaps given as TRBD1 or TRBD2 (6 bases each). Trimming left V 1 base short and J 8 bases short, with 16 bases between. Germline V gene lookup returns CDR1 SGDLS and CDR2 YYNGEE. This CDR3 spans 14 amino acids. CDR3 coding DNA: TGTGCCAGCAGCGTAACCACCGGGGGCGGCCAGCAGTACTTC. Encoded protein: CASSVTTGGGQQYF.

This clonotype has ten or more counts. The chain couples TRBV9 to TRBJ2-7, with a possible D match to TRBD1 (5 bases). Germline-derived CDR1 and CDR2 are SGDLS and YYNGEE. The CDR3 sequence is 14 residues long. Trimming took 0 bases from V and 3 from J, leaving 10 bases between them. This CDR3 is CASSVAGFGYEQYF. CDR3 nucleotide sequence: TGTGCCAGCAGCGTAGCAGGGTTCGGCTACGAGCAGTACTTC.

This clonotype has only a few counts. The rearrangement uses TRBV6-1 and TRBJ2-7; D gene unclear. The V gene's germline CDR1 is MNHNS and CDR2 SASEGT. The CDR3 covers 14 residues. V lost 5 bases, J lost 0 bases, and 11 bases lay in between. The chain's CDR3 is CASSTTQDSYEQYF. Here the CDR3 DNA reads TGTGCCAGCAGTACAACTCAGGACTCCTACGAGCAGTACTTC.